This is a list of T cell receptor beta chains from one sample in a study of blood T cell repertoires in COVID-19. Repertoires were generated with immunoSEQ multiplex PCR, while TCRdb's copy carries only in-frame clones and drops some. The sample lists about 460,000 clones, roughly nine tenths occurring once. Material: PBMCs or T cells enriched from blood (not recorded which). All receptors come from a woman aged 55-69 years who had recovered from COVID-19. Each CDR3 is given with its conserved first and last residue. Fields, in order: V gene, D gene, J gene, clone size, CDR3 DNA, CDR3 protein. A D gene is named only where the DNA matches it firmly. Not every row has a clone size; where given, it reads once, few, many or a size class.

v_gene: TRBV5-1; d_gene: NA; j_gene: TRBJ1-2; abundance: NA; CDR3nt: TGCGCCAGCAGCGATCTCCGGGACACGGGAAATGGCTACACCTTC; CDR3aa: CASSDLRDTGNGYTF
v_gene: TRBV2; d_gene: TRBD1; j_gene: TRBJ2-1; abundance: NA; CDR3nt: TGTGCCAGCAGTGCCGGGACAGGGACCTACAATGAGCAGTTCTTC; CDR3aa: CASSAGTGTYNEQFF
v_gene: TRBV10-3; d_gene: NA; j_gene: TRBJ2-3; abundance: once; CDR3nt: TGTGCCATCAGTATCACAAACACAGATACGCAGTATTTT; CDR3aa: CAISITNTDTQYF
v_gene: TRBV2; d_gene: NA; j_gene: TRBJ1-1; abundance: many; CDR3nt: TGTGCCAGCAGTGACAGGCCGAGTATGAACACTGAAGCTTTCTTT; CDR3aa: CASSDRPSMNTEAFF
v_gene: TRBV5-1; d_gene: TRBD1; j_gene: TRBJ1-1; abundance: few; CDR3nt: TGCGCCAGCAGCTCGGGACAGGGAATCGGGACTGAAGCTTTCTTT; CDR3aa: CASSSGQGIGTEAFF
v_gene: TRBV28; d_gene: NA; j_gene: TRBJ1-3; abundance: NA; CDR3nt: TGTGCCAGCAGTTCCGACAGTCTAGGCTCTGGAAACACCATATATTTT; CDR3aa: CASSSDSLGSGNTIYF
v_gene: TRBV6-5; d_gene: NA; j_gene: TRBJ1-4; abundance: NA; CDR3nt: TGTGCCAGCAGCCAGGAAACTAATGAAAAACTGTTTTTT; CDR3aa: CASSQETNEKLFF
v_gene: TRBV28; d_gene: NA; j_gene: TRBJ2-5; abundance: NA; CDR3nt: TGTGCCAGCAGTTTACCCGCGGGAGAGACCCAGTACTTC; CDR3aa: CASSLPAGETQYF
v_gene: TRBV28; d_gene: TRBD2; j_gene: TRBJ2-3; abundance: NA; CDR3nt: TGTGCCAGCAGTTCCGTAGCTAGCGGGGGGGAAGGAAATTTGGATACGCAGTATTTT; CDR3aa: CASSSVASGGEGNLDTQYF
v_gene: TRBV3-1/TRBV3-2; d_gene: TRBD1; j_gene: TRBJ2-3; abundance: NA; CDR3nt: TGTGCCACCACCAGAGGGGGACAGGGGATCTCGGATACGCAGTATTTT; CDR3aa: CATTRGGQGISDTQYF
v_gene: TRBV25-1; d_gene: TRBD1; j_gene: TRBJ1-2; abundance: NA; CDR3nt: TGTGCCAGCAGTGAAGTAACAGGGGGGGACTATGGCTACACCTTC; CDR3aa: CASSEVTGGDYGYTF
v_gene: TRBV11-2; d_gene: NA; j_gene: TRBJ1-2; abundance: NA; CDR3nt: TGTGCCAGCAGCCCTACAGGGCTCTTCTATGGCTACACCTTC; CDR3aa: CASSPTGLFYGYTF
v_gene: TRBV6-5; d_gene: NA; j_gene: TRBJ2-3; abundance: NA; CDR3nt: TGTGCCAGCAGTTATGATCGTAAGGGAGCAGATACGCAGTATTTT; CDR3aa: CASSYDRKGADTQYF
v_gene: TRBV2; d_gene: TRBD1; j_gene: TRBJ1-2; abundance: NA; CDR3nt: TGTGCCAGCACTGTAATCGGGACAGGGAACTATGGCTACACCTTC; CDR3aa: CASTVIGTGNYGYTF
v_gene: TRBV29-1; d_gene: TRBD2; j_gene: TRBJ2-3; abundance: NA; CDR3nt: TGCAGCGTTGAAGGGGAGCGGGGGAAAGAGGGGACAGATACGCAGTATTTT; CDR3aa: CSVEGERGKEGTDTQYF
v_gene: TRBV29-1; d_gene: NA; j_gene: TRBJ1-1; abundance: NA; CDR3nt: TGCAGCGTTGAAGGTTGGGGGGCTGAAGCTTTCTTT; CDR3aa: CSVEGWGAEAFF
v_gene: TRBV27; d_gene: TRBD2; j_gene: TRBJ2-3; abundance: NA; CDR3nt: TGTGCCAGCAGTCCATCAAGACTAGCGGGGCGCACAGATACGCAGTATTTT; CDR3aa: CASSPSRLAGRTDTQYF
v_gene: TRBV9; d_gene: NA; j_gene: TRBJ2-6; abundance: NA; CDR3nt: TGTGCCAGCTCCGGCGGGTCTGGGGCCAACGTCCTGACTTTC; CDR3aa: CASSGGSGANVLTF
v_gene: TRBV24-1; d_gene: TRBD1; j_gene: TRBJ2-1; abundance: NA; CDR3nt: TGTGCCACCAGTGATTTTAGACAGGGTTGGGGACGCTCCTACAATGAGCAGTTCTTC; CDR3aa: CATSDFRQGWGRSYNEQFF
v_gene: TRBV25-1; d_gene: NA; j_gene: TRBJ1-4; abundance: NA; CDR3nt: TGTGCCAGCAGTGAATTAGGGACACGAAATGAAAAACTGTTTTTT; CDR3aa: CASSELGTRNEKLFF
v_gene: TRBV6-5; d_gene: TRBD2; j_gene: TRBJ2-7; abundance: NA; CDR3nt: TGTGCCAGCAGTTACTCACTAGCGTCCCTTTGGGAGCAGTACTTC; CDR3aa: CASSYSLASLWEQYF
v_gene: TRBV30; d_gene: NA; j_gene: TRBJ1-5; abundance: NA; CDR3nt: TGTGCCTGGAGTGTCCTCAATCAGCCCCAGCATTTT; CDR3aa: CAWSVLNQPQHF
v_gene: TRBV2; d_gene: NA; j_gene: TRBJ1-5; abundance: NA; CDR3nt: TGTGCCAGCCGCCTTGACAGTGACAATCAGCCCCAGCATTTT; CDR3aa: CASRLDSDNQPQHF
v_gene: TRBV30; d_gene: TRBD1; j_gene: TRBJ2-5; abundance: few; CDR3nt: TGTGCCTGGGACAGGGGACCCCAAGAGACCCAGTACTTC; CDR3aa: CAWDRGPQETQYF
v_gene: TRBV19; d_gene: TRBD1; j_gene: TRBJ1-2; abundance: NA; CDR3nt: TGTGCCAGTAGTGTTTCCGGGACAGGGGGCGTGCCATCTGGCTACACCTTC; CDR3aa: CASSVSGTGGVPSGYTF
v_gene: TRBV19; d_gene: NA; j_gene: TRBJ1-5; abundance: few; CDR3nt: TGTGCCAGTAGCCTAGGGGGGGGTCAGCCCCAGCATTTT; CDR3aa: CASSLGGGQPQHF
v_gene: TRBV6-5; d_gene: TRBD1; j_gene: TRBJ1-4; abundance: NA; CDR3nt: TGTGCCAGCAGTTGGACAGGCGGGACAACTAATGAAAAACTGTTTTTT; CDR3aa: CASSWTGGTTNEKLFF
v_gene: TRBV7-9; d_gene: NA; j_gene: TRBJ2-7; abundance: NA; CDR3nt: TGTGCCAGCAGCTCCAGCGGAGGACTCTCCTACGAGCAGTACTTC; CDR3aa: CASSSSGGLSYEQYF
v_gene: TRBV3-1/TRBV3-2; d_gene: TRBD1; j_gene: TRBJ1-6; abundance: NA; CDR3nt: TGTGCCAGCAGCCAACTCGGGGGACAGGGAAATTCACCCCTCCACTTT; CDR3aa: CASSQLGGQGNSPLHF
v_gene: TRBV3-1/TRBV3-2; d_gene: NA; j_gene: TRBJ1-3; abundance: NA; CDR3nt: TGTGCCAGCAGCCAATTGGGGGGGGCGAGTGGAAACACCATATATTTT; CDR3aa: CASSQLGGASGNTIYF
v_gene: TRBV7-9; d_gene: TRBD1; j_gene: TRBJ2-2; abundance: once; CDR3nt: TGTGCCAGCAGCTTACCGGGACAGGGGGCCACCGGGGAGCTGTTTTTT; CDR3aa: CASSLPGQGATGELFF
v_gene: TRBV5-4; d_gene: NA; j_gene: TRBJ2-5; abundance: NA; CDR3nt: TGTGCCAGCAGCCCGGAGACTAGTGTGACCCAGTACTTC; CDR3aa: CASSPETSVTQYF
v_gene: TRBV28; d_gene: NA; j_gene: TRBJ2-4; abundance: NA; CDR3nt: TGTGCCAGCAGTTTGGGAGTGTCGGTCGTGGAGAGCAAAAACATTCAGTACTTC; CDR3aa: CASSLGVSVVESKNIQYF
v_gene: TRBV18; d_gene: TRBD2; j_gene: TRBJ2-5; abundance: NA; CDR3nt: TGTGCCAGCTCCCTCGAACTAGCGGGCCCCCAAGAGACCCAGTACTTC; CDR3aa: CASSLELAGPQETQYF
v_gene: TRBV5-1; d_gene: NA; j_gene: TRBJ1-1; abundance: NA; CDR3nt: TGCGCCAGCAGCTTGGTCGGGCAGGGCTATGAAGCTTTCTTT; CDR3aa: CASSLVGQGYEAFF
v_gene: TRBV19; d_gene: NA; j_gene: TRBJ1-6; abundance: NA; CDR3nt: TGTGCCAGTAGCCGGACGGACAGTGATAATTCACCCCTCCACTTT; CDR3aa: CASSRTDSDNSPLHF
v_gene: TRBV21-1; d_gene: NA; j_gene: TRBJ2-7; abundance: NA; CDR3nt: TGTGCCAGCAGCGCAGGATACGAGCAGTACTTC; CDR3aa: CASSAGYEQYF
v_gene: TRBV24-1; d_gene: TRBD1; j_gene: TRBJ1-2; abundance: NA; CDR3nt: TGTGCCACCAGACAGGGGGCGGACTATGGCTACACCTTC; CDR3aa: CATRQGADYGYTF
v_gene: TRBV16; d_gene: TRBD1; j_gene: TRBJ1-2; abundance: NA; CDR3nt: TGTGCCAGCAGCCAATCTCGGCAGGGGGCAGAGTATGGCTACACCTTC; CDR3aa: CASSQSRQGAEYGYTF
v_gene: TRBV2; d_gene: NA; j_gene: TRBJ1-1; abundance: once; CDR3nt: TGTGCCAGCACCCAAGGGGGGGGAACTGAAGCTTTCTTT; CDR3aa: CASTQGGGTEAFF
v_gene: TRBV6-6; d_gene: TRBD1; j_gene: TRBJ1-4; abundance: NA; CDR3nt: TGTGCCAGCAGCGGACAGGGGGCGGGAACTAATGAAAAACTGTTTTTT; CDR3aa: CASSGQGAGTNEKLFF
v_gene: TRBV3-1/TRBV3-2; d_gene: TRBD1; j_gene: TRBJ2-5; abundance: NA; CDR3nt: TGTGCCAGCAGCCACTGGGGACAGGGGATTCAAGAGACCCAGTACTTC; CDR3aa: CASSHWGQGIQETQYF
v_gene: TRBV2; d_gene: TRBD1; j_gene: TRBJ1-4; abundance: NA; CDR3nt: TGTGCCAGCAGGAAATCCGGGACAGGGTCTGAAAAACTGTTTTTT; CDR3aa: CASRKSGTGSEKLFF
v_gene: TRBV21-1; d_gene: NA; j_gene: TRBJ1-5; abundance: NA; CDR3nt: TGTGCCAGCAGGGACCAGGGGATCTATGGGAGCAATCAGCCCCAGCATTTT; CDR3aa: CASRDQGIYGSNQPQHF
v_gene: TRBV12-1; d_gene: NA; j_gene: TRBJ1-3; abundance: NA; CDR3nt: TGTGCCATCGTAAGACAGGGGCGCTATGGAAACACCATATATTTT; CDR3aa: CAIVRQGRYGNTIYF
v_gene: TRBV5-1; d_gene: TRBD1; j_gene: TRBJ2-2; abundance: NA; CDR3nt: TGCGCCAGCAGCATACGACCGACAGGGTTGGGCACCGGGGAGCTGTTTTTT; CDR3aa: CASSIRPTGLGTGELFF
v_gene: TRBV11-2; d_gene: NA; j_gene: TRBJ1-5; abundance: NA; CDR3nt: TGTGCCAGCAGCTTCAGTCGTAATCAGCCCCAGCATTTT; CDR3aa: CASSFSRNQPQHF
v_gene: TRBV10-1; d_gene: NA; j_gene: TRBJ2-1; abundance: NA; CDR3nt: TGCGCCAGCAGTGAGAGACAGGACTACAATGAGCAGTTCTTC; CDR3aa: CASSERQDYNEQFF
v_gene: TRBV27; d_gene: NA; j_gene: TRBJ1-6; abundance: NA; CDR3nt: TGTGCCAGCAGTTTTCATAAGGGGAACAATAATTCACCCCTCCACTTT; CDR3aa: CASSFHKGNNNSPLHF
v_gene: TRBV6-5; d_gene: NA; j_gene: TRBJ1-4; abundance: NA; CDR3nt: TGTGCCAGCAGAGTGGAGAGGCTAAATGAAAAACTGTTTTTT; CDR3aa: CASRVERLNEKLFF
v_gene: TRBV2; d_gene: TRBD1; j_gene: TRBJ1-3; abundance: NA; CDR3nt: TGTGCCAGCAGGTCCGGACAGGTACCCGGAAACACCATATATTTT; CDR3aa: CASRSGQVPGNTIYF
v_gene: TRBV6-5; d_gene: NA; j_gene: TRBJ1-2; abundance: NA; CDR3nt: TGTGCCAGCAGCGAGTGGGGAGGGGGCTATGGCTACACCTTC; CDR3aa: CASSEWGGGYGYTF
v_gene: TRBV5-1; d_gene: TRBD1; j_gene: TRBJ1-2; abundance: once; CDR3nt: TGCGCCAGCAGCTCAGCACAGGGGCTGGGTGGCTACACCTTC; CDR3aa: CASSSAQGLGGYTF
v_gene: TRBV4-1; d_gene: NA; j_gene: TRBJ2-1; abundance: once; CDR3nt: TGCGCCAGCAGCCAAGTGGGGAGTGAGCAGTTCTTC; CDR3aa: CASSQVGSEQFF
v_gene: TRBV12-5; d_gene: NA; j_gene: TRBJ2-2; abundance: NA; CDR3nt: TGTGCTAGTGGTTTGGTACTCACGAACACCGGGGAGCTGTTTTTT; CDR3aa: CASGLVLTNTGELFF